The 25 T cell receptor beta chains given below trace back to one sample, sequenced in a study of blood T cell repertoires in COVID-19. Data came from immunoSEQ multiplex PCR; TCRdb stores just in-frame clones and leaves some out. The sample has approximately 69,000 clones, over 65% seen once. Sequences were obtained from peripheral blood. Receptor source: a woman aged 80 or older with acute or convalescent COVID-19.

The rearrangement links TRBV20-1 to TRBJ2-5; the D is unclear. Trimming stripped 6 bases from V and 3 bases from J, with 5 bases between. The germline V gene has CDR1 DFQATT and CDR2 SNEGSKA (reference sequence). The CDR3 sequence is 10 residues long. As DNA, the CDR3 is TGCAGTGCCTCAGAAGAGACCCAGTACTTC. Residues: CSASEETQYF.

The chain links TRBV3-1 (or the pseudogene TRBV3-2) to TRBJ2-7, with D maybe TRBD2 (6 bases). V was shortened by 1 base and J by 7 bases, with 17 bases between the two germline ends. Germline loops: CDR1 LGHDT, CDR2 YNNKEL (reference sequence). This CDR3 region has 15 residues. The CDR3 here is CASSQVFSGTSEQYF. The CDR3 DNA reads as TGTGCCAGCAGCCAAGTTTTTAGCGGAACCTCGGAGCAGTACTTC.

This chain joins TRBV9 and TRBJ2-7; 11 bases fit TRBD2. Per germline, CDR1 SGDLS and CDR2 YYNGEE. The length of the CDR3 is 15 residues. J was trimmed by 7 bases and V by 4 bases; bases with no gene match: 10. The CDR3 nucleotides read TGTGCCAGCAGCCTAGCGGGGGGATCCCCGGGTGAGCAGTACTTC. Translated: CASSLAGGSPGEQYF.

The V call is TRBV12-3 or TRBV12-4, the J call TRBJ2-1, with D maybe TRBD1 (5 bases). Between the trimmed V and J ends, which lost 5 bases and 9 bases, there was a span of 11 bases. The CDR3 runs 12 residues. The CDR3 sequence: CASSAGSAEQFF. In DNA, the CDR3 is TGTGCCAGCAGTGCAGGGTCGGCTGAGCAGTTCTTC.

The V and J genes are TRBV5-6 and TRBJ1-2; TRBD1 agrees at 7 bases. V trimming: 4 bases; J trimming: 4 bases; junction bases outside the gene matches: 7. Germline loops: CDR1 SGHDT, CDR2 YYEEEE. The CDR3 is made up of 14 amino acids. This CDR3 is CASSPTGVSYGYTF. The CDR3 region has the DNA TGTGCCAGCAGCCCTACAGGGGTTTCCTATGGCTACACCTTC.

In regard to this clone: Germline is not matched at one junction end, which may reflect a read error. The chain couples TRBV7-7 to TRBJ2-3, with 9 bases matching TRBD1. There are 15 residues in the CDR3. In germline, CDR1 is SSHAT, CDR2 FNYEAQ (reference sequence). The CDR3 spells CASSPGTGYTDTQYF. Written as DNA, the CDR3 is TGTGCTAGCAGCCCCGGGACAGGGTACACAGATACGCAGTATTTT.

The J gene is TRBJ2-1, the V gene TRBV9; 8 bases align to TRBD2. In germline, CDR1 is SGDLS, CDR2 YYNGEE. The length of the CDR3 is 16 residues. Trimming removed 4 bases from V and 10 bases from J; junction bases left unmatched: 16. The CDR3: CASSLDRGGKTNEQFF. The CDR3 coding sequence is TGTGCCAGCAGCCTCGACCGGGGGGGAAAAACTAACGAGCAGTTCTTC.

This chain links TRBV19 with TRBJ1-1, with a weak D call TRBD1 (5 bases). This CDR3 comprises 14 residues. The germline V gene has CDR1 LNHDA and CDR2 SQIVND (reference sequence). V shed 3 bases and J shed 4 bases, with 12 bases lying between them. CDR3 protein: CASSIARVGTEAFF. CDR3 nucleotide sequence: TGTGCCAGTAGTATCGCCAGGGTGGGCACTGAAGCTTTCTTT.

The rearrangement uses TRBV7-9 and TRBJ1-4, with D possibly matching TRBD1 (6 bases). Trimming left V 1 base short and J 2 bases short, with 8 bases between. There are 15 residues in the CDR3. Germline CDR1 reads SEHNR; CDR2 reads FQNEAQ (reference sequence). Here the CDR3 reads CASSLGGGTNEKLFF. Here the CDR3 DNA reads TGTGCCAGCAGCTTAGGCGGGGGCACTAATGAAAAACTGTTTTTT.

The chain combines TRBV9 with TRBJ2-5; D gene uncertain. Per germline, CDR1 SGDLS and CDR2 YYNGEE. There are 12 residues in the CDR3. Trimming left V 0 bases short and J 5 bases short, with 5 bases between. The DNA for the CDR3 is TGTGCCAGCAGCGTAGATCTTGAGACCCAGTACTTC. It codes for CASSVDLETQYF.

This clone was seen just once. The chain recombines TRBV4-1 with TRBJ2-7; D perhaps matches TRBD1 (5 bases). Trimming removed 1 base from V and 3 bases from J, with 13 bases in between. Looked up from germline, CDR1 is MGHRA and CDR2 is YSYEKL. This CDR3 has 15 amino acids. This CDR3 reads CASSQGPRQGYEQYF. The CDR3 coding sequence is TGCGCCAGCAGCCAAGGCCCCCGGCAGGGCTACGAGCAGTACTTC.

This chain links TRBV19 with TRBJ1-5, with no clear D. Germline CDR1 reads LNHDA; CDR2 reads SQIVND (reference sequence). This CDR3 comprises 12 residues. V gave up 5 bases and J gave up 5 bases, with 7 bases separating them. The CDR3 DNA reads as TGTGCCAGTAGTCCCCCCTATCAGCCCCAGCATTTT. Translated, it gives CASSPPYQPQHF.

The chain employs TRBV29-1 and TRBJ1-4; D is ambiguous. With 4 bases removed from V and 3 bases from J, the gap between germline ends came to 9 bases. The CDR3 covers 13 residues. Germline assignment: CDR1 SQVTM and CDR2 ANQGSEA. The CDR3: CSVVSSANEKLFF. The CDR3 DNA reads TGCAGCGTTGTCAGCAGCGCTAATGAAAAACTGTTTTTT.

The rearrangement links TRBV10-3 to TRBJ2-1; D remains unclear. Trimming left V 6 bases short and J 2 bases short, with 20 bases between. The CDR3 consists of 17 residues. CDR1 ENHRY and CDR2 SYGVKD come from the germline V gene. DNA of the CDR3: TGTGCCATCAGCCGGCTAGAAACGGAAAGACCCTACAATGAGCAGTTCTTC. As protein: CAISRLETERPYNEQFF.

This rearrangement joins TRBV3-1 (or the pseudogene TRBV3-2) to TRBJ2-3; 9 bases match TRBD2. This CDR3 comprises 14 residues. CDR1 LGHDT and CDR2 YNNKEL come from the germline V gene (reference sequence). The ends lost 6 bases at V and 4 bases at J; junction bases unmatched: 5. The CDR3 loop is CASRGLAPSDTQYF. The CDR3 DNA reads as TGTGCCAGCAGGGGACTAGCCCCCTCAGATACGCAGTATTTT.

The CDR3 coding sequence is TGCGCCAGCAGCTTGGATGGTAGGGGGCACGGGGAGCTGTTTTTT. Protein: CASSLDGRGHGELFF. The rearrangement uses TRBV5-1 and TRBJ2-2, with TRBD1 matching over 7 bases. This CDR3 has 15 residues. Germline V gene lookup returns CDR1 SGHRS and CDR2 YFSETQ. V dropped 0 bases and J dropped 7; count of bases not matched to a gene: 6.

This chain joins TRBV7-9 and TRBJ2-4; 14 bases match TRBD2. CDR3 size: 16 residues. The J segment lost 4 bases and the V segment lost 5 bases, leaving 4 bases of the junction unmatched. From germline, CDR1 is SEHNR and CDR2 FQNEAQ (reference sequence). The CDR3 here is CASSPTSGRDKNIQYF. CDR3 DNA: TGTGCCAGCAGCCCGACTAGCGGGAGGGATAAAAACATTCAGTACTTC.

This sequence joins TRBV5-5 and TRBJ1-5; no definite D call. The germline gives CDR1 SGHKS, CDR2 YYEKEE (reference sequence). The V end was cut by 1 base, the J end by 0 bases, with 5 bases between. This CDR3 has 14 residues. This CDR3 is CASSLSGSNQPQHF. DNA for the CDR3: TGTGCCAGCAGCTTGAGCGGTAGCAATCAGCCCCAGCATTTT.

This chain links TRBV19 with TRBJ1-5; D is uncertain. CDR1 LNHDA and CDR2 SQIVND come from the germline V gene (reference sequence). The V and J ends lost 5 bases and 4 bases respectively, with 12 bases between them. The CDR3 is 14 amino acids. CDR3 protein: CASSWTGINQPQHF. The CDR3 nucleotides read TGTGCCAGTAGTTGGACGGGGATTAATCAGCCCCAGCATTTT.

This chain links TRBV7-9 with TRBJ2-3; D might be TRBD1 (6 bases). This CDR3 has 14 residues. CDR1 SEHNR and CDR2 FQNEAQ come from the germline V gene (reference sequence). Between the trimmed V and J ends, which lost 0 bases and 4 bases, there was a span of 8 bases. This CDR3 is CASSLAKGADTQYF. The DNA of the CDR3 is TGTGCCAGCAGCTTAGCAAAGGGGGCAGATACGCAGTATTTT.

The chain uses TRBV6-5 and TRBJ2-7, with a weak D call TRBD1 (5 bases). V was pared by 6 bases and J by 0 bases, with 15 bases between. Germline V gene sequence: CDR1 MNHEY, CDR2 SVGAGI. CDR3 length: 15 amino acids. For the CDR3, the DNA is TGTGCCAGCAGCCCCTGGGGCGAGAGCTCCTACGAGCAGTACTTC. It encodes CASSPWGESSYEQYF.

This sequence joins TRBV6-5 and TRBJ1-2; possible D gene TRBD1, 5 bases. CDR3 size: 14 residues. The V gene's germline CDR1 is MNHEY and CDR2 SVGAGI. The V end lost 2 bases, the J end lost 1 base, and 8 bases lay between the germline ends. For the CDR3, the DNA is TGTGCCAGCAGTTACGGGACTTATAACTATGGCTACACCTTC. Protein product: CASSYGTYNYGYTF.

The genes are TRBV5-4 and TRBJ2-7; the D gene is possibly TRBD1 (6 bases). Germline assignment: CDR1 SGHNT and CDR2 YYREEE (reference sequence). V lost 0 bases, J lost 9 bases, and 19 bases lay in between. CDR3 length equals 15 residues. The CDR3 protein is CASSLEGHPGLGQYF. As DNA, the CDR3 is TGTGCCAGCAGCTTGGAGGGACATCCGGGGCTCGGGCAGTACTTC.

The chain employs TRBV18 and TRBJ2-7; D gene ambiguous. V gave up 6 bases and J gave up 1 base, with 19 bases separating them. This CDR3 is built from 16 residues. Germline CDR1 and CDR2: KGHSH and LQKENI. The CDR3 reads CASSTLGEARSYEQYF. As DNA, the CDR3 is TGTGCCAGCTCCACCTTAGGAGAGGCCCGATCCTACGAGCAGTACTTC.

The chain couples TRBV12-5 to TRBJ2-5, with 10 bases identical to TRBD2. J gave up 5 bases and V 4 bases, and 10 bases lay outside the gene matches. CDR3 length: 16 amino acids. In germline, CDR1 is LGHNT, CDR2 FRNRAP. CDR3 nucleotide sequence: TGTGCTAGTGGTTCGGGACTAGCGCTCCACGAGGAGACCCAGTACTTC. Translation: CASGSGLALHEETQYF.